This is a list of T cell receptor beta chains from one sample in a study of cytomegalovirus exposure and HLA in healthy donors. Repertoires were generated with immunoSEQ multiplex PCR, while TCRdb's copy carries only in-frame clones and drops some. The data show 120,000 or so clones, with 75% to 90% seen just once and approximately 2% held by the top ten. Sequenced: PBMCs. Receptors were obtained from a young woman in good health and CMV-seronegative. The CDR3 runs from the conserved cysteine through the conserved F or W. The D gene is left open where the match is weak. Size is stated for part of the rows, as once, few or many counts, or as a class when the clone is expanded.

d_call | clone_size | j_call | v_call | cdr3_aa | cdr3_nt
TRBD2 | - | TRBJ2-1 | TRBV27 | CASSELLAGNNEQFF | TGTGCCAGCAGCGAATTACTAGCGGGAAACAATGAGCAGTTCTTC
- | - | TRBJ1-5 | TRBV21-1 | CASLGQSNQPQHF | TGTGCCAGCTTAGGACAGAGCAATCAGCCCCAGCATTTT
- | - | TRBJ1-2 | TRBV6-1 | CASSEARISYGYTF | TGTGCCAGCAGTGAAGCGAGAATCTCGTATGGCTACACCTTC
TRBD1 | - | TRBJ1-2 | TRBV5-8 | CASSPGQGVYGYTF | TGTGCCAGCAGCCCGGGACAGGGGGTCTATGGCTACACCTTC
TRBD1 | - | TRBJ2-3 | TRBV7-9 | CASSTQQGKVTDTQYF | TGTGCCAGCAGCACCCAACAGGGGAAAGTTACAGATACGCAGTATTTT
- | - | TRBJ2-5 | TRBV20-1 | CSDPGVETQYF | TGCAGTGACCCGGGGGTGGAGACCCAGTACTTC
TRBD2 | few | TRBJ2-2 | TRBV19 | CASSIGSGRTGELFF | TGTGCCAGTAGTATAGGTAGCGGGAGAACCGGGGAGCTGTTTTTT
TRBD1 | - | TRBJ2-7 | TRBV5-1 | CASRDSLSYEQYF | TGCGCCAGCCGGGACAGCCTATCCTACGAGCAGTACTTC
- | - | TRBJ2-1 | TRBV28 | CASSSSLDNEQFF | TGTGCCAGCAGTTCTTCACTAGACAATGAGCAGTTCTTC
TRBD1 | few | TRBJ2-7 | TRBV7-2 | CASSRQGDLYEQYF | TGTGCCAGCAGCCGACAGGGGGACCTCTACGAGCAGTACTTC
TRBD1 | - | TRBJ2-3 | TRBV5-1 | CASSPSGTGDTDTQYF | TGCGCCAGCAGCCCTTCCGGGACAGGGGACACAGATACGCAGTATTTT
TRBD1 | - | TRBJ2-1 | TRBV5-1 | CASSPGTGFNEQFF | TGCGCCAGCAGCCCCGGGACAGGGTTCAATGAGCAGTTCTTC
- | - | TRBJ2-6 | TRBV19 | CASSDQGFSGANVLTF | TGTGCCAGTAGTGACCAGGGGTTTTCGGGGGCCAACGTCCTGACTTTC
TRBD2 | - | TRBJ2-1 | TRBV5-1 | CASSSRLAGAMDEQFF | TGCGCCAGCAGCTCCAGACTAGCGGGCGCGATGGATGAGCAGTTCTTC
- | - | TRBJ1-5 | TRBV18 | CASSQGLRRQPQHF | TGTGCCAGCTCACAGGGGCTTCGGCGTCAGCCCCAGCATTTT
- | - | TRBJ2-1 | TRBV19 | CASGHSGNNNEQFF | TGTGCCAGTGGTCACTCCGGGAACAACAATGAGCAGTTCTTC